This is a list of T cell receptor beta chains from one sample in a study of blood T cell repertoires in COVID-19. TCRdb's copy holds only in-frame clones and misses some; the assay was immunoSEQ multiplex PCR. The sample has tens of thousands of clones, roughly 90% seen once. The sequenced sample was peripheral blood. The receptors derive from a human donor in a cohort sampled during active COVID-19. Both conserved end residues are part of each CDR3. The order of the fields is clone size, J gene, D gene, CDR3 length, V gene, CDR3 protein, CDR3 DNA. A D gene is named only where the DNA matches it firmly. The size entry is marked missing in some rows and otherwise reads once, few, many or a size class.

few	TRBJ1-6	TRBD1	13	TRBV28	CAVRGTGASPLHF	TGTGCCGTCCGCGGGACAGGGGCTTCACCCCTCCACTTT
-	TRBJ2-3	TRBD1	12	TRBV29-1	CLVEGQTDTQYF	TGCTTGGTTGAGGGACAGACAGATACGCAGTATTTT
once	TRBJ2-1	TRBD2	15	TRBV6-5	CASRAGSGGGNEQFF	TGTGCCAGCAGAGCAGGTAGCGGGGGGGGCAATGAGCAGTTCTTC
once	TRBJ2-5	-	10	TRBV20-1	CSASDLTQYF	TGCAGTGCTTCCGACTTGACCCAGTACTTC
-	TRBJ2-1	-	16	TRBV19	CASSPPHGRGYNEQFF	TGTGCCAGTAGTCCCCCCCACGGGAGAGGCTACAATGAGCAGTTCTTC
-	TRBJ1-2	TRBD1	15	TRBV5-1	CASSRDRADNYGYTF	TGCGCCAGCAGCCGGGACAGGGCCGATAACTATGGCTACACCTTC
-	TRBJ2-4	-	16	TRBV10-3	CAISDPAAPDKNIQYF	TGTGCCATCAGTGACCCCGCGGCCCCGGACAAAAACATTCAGTACTTC
-	TRBJ1-1	-	15	TRBV21-1	CASSKMVGRNTEAFF	TGTGCCAGCAGCAAAATGGTGGGGAGGAACACTGAAGCTTTCTTT
-	TRBJ2-7	TRBD2	16	TRBV4-2	CASSQELAGPSYEQYF	TGTGCCAGCAGCCAAGAACTAGCGGGCCCCTCCTACGAGCAGTACTTC
-	TRBJ1-2	-	14	TRBV9	CASSVTPDSYGYTF	TGTGCCAGCAGCGTAACCCCTGACAGCTATGGCTACACCTTC
-	TRBJ1-1	-	19	TRBV6-2/TRBV6-3	CASSYLSYTPGEGYTEAFF	TGTGCCAGCAGTTACCTATCTTATACCCCAGGGGAGGGGTACACTGAAGCTTTCTTT
-	TRBJ2-5	-	13	TRBV7-2	CASSLDAGETQYF	TGTGCCAGCAGCTTAGACGCGGGGGAGACCCAGTACTTC
-	TRBJ2-1	-	13	TRBV12-3/TRBV12-4	CASSLGRENEQFF	TGTGCCAGCAGCCTGGGGCGGGAAAATGAGCAGTTCTTC
-	TRBJ2-7	TRBD1	19	TRBV7-6	CASSKTTGDLMGWSLEQYF	TGTGCCAGCAGCAAGACGACAGGGGATCTAATGGGGTGGAGTCTCGAGCAGTACTTC
few	TRBJ2-1	-	15	TRBV2	CASSVGQGGYNEQFF	TGTGCCAGCAGTGTCGGTCAGGGAGGTTACAATGAGCAGTTCTTC
-	TRBJ1-3	TRBD1	17	TRBV13	CASSPGQVPLEGNTIYF	TGTGCCAGCAGCCCCGGACAGGTACCCCTGGAGGGAAACACCATATATTTT
-	TRBJ2-1	-	15	TRBV6-1	CASSETAESLNEQFF	TGTGCCAGCAGTGAAACTGCGGAGTCTTTAAATGAGCAGTTCTTC
-	TRBJ2-7	TRBD2	15	TRBV27	CASSPTLAGAYEQYF	TGTGCCAGCAGTCCTACTCTAGCGGGAGCCTACGAGCAGTACTTC
-	TRBJ2-7	TRBD1	13	TRBV7-2	CASSSTGSYEQYF	TGTGCCAGCAGCTCGACAGGGTCCTACGAGCAGTACTTC
-	TRBJ1-2	TRBD1	13	TRBV5-4	CASSSTGVYGYTF	TGTGCCAGCAGTTCGACAGGGGTCTATGGCTACACCTTC
-	TRBJ2-7	TRBD1	14	TRBV15	CATSRDRNAYEQYF	TGTGCCACCAGCCGGGACAGAAATGCCTACGAGCAGTACTTC
-	TRBJ2-7	-	12	TRBV30	CAWSNRAHEQYF	TGTGCCTGGAGCAACAGGGCCCACGAGCAGTACTTC
-	TRBJ1-3	-	15	TRBV5-5	CASSLEGGRRSTIYF	TGTGCCAGCAGCTTGGAGGGAGGCCGGAGAAGCACCATATATTTT
-	TRBJ2-7	-	14	TRBV6-6	CASRPDSSFYEQYF	TGTGCCAGCAGACCCGACAGCTCCTTCTACGAGCAGTACTTC
-	TRBJ2-7	TRBD2	15	TRBV11-2	CASSLGGTSGPEQYF	TGTGCCAGCAGCTTAGGTGGGACTAGCGGTCCCGAGCAGTACTTC
once	TRBJ1-3	-	14	TRBV28	CASSFAGPRNTIYF	TGTGCCAGCAGTTTCGCGGGGCCACGAAACACCATATATTTT
-	TRBJ1-1	-	14	TRBV9	CASSPMTRSTEAFF	TGTGCCAGCAGCCCAATGACGAGGTCCACTGAAGCTTTCTTT
-	TRBJ2-7	TRBD2	13	TRBV15	CATSRDPGGEQYF	TGTGCCACCAGCAGAGATCCGGGGGGCGAGCAGTACTTC
-	TRBJ2-2	-	16	TRBV11-3	CASSPRRAGNTGELFF	TGTGCCAGCAGCCCCCGCAGGGCGGGAAACACCGGGGAGCTGTTTTTT
-	TRBJ2-2	-	14	TRBV11-2	CASSRLQGTGELFF	TGTGCCAGCAGCCGCCTACAGGGTACCGGGGAGCTGTTTTTT
-	TRBJ1-2	-	14	TRBV7-2	CASSFGPRDYGYTF	TGTGCCAGCAGCTTCGGACCGAGGGACTATGGCTACACCTTC
-	TRBJ2-7	TRBD1	17	TRBV5-1	CASSGGLSGTGFYEQYF	TGCGCCAGCAGCGGGGGTTTATCCGGGACAGGGTTCTACGAGCAGTACTTC
-	TRBJ2-3	TRBD2	16	TRBV28	CASSLLAGGPVDTQYF	TGTGCCAGCAGTTTATTGGCGGGAGGGCCGGTAGATACGCAGTATTTT
-	TRBJ2-5	TRBD2	13	TRBV11-2	CASSFPGGGTQYF	TGTGCCAGCAGCTTCCCGGGGGGAGGGACCCAGTACTTC
-	TRBJ1-5	-	16	TRBV21-1	CASTPGEGRSNQPQHF	TGTGCCAGCACCCCTGGGGAGGGCCGTAGCAATCAGCCCCAGCATTTT
-	TRBJ2-7	-	15	TRBV14	CASSPLGTQTYEQYF	TGTGCCAGCAGCCCTCTCGGTACCCAAACCTACGAGCAGTACTTC
-	TRBJ2-1	TRBD2	14	TRBV11-2	CASSATGTSDEQFF	TGTGCCAGCAGCGCAACCGGGACTAGCGACGAGCAGTTCTTC
-	TRBJ2-7	-	15	TRBV9	CASSTGGVPDYEQYF	TGTGCCAGCAGCACGGGGGGCGTTCCGGATTACGAGCAGTACTTC
-	TRBJ1-5	-	15	TRBV15	CATSRGARVNQPQHF	TGTGCCACCAGCAGAGGGGCGAGGGTTAATCAGCCCCAGCATTTT
-	TRBJ2-1	-	16	TRBV23-1	CASSQAPGNSYNEQFF	TGCGCCAGCAGTCAAGCCCCGGGTAATTCCTACAATGAGCAGTTCTTC
-	TRBJ2-4	-	13	TRBV6-5	CASSRARGNIQYF	TGTGCCAGCAGCCGCGCGCGAGGAAACATTCAGTACTTC
once	TRBJ2-1	TRBD2	12	TRBV29-1	CSIHSGSDEQFF	TGCAGCATCCATAGCGGGAGCGATGAGCAGTTCTTC
once	TRBJ2-4	-	15	TRBV28	CASSAYREPKNIQYF	TGTGCCAGCAGTGCATATAGGGAGCCCAAAAACATTCAGTACTTC
-	TRBJ2-1	-	15	TRBV11-2	CASSLGAGGGVEQFF	TGTGCCAGCAGCTTAGGGGCTGGGGGAGGCGTTGAGCAGTTCTTC
-	TRBJ1-1	-	16	TRBV11-2	CARDRTRKKGATEAFF	TGTGCCAGAGACAGGACACGAAAAAAAGGGGCCACTGAAGCTTTCTTT
-	TRBJ2-1	TRBD2	16	TRBV2	CASRELAGGLYNEQFF	TGTGCCAGCAGGGAACTAGCGGGGGGACTCTACAATGAGCAGTTCTTC
-	TRBJ2-5	-	12	TRBV5-1	CASFEVYETQYF	TGCGCCAGCTTCGAGGTCTATGAGACCCAGTACTTC
-	TRBJ1-4	-	11	TRBV20-1	CSAKSGEKLFF	TGCAGTGCTAAATCAGGTGAAAAACTGTTTTTT
-	TRBJ2-7	TRBD1	16	TRBV11-2	CASSYPTGTGDYEQYF	TGTGCCAGCAGCTACCCAACCGGGACAGGAGACTACGAGCAGTACTTC